The 20 T cell receptor beta chains in this list originate from one sample, sequenced in a study of blood T cell repertoires in COVID-19. Clones were sequenced by immunoSEQ multiplex PCR, and TCRdb holds only the in-frame ones, with some missing. There are under 500,000 clones in the sample; roughly 87% occur only once, and roughly 1.8% lies in the top ten. The sequenced sample was PBMCs or T cells enriched from blood (not recorded which). These receptors originate from a woman aged 18-35 years with acute COVID-19.

This clone has just a few counts. The chain recombines TRBV28 with TRBJ2-1, with D perhaps matching TRBD2 (5 bases). V gave up 2 bases and J gave up 7 bases, with 12 bases separating them. The CDR3 contains 14 residues. Germline CDR1 MDHEN, CDR2 SYDVKM. The CDR3 here is CASSLSARGNEQFF. The DNA for the CDR3 is TGTGCCAGCAGTTTAAGCGCCCGGGGAAATGAGCAGTTCTTC.

In its sample, this clone was seen a few times. The chain couples TRBV27 to TRBJ1-2, with 9 positions matching TRBD1. This CDR3 comprises 13 residues. Unmatched junction bases numbered 1, after V lost 4 bases and J lost 4 bases. Germline V gene sequence: CDR1 MNHEY, CDR2 SMNVEV (reference sequence). The CDR3 DNA reads TGTGCCAGCAGTTGGGGACAGGGCTATGGCTACACCTTC. Its translation: CASSWGQGYGYTF.

The CDR3 DNA sequence: TGTGCCAGCTCACCAGTTAAAGGACAGGGGCTAATCTCTGGAAACACCATATATTTT. It encodes CASSPVKGQGLISGNTIYF. The chain couples TRBV18 to TRBJ1-3; 9 bases are a match to TRBD1. Trimming at V came to 2 bases and at J to 0 bases, leaving 11 bases not matched to a gene. Germline V gives CDR1 KGHSH, CDR2 LQKENI. CDR3 length: 19 residues.

The chain is built from TRBV7-9 and TRBJ1-1, with 8 bases matching TRBD1. This CDR3 has 17 amino acids. Germline CDR1 is SEHNR and CDR2 is FQNEAQ (reference sequence). The V gene end was trimmed by 1 base and the J gene end by 0 bases; junction bases not matched to a gene: 7. The CDR3 DNA follows: TGTGCCAGCAGCTTAGAGCTCGGACAGGGACTGAACACTGAAGCTTTCTTT. Translation gives CASSLELGQGLNTEAFF. The whole variable domain, filled in from reference TRBV7-9 and TRBJ1-1, reads DTGVSQNPRHKITKRGQNVTFRCDPISEHNRLYWYRQTLGQGPEFLTYFQNEAQLEKSRLLSDRFSAERPKGSFSTLEIQRTEQGDSAMYLCASSLELGQGLNTEAFFGQGTRLTVV.

This clone turned up a few times. This chain connects TRBV3-1 (or the pseudogene TRBV3-2) to TRBJ2-5, with 9 bases fitting TRBD2. CDR3 length: 18 amino acids. CDR1 and CDR2 from the germline V gene are LGHDT and YNNKEL (reference sequence). The V and J ends lost 2 bases and 5 bases, in that order; junction bases with no gene match: 15. The CDR3 loop is CASSQTLRGGGAVETQYF. The DNA of the CDR3 is TGTGCCAGCAGCCAAACTCTTCGGGGCGGGGGGGCTGTTGAGACCCAGTACTTC.

As DNA, the CDR3 is TGCGCCAGCAGCCAACTCCGCGCACCAAACTCTGGAAACACCATATATTTT. It translates to CASSQLRAPNSGNTIYF. The chain employs TRBV4-1 and TRBJ1-3; unclear D gene. V was shortened by 2 bases and J by 0 bases, with 14 bases between the two germline ends. The CDR3 length is 17 residues. Germline CDR1 is MGHRA and CDR2 is YSYEKL.

DNA of the CDR3: TGTGCCAGCAGCTTGGCGACGGGGACAGACCCTTTCTATGGCTACACCTTC. This codes for CASSLATGTDPFYGYTF. The chain links TRBV5-6 to TRBJ1-2; TRBD1 agrees at 7 bases. V was pared by 0 bases and J by 4 bases, with 12 bases of the junction left unmatched. CDR1 is SGHDT and CDR2 is YYEEEE in the germline V gene. This CDR3 region has 17 residues.

The J gene is TRBJ2-7, the V gene TRBV2; possible D gene TRBD1, 6 bases. CDR1 is SNHLY and CDR2 is FYNNEI in the germline V gene. Trimming left V 6 bases short and J 0 bases short, with 12 bases between. This CDR3 is built from 14 residues. CDR3 loop: CASRDRDNSYEQYF. The CDR3 DNA sequence: TGTGCCAGCAGAGACCGGGACAACTCCTACGAGCAGTACTTC. The complete variable domain, with remaining parts taken from reference TRBV2 and TRBJ2-7, reads EPEVTQTPSHQVTQMGQEVILRCVPISNHLYFYWYRQILGQKVEFLVSFYNNEISEKSEIFDDQFSVERPDGSNFTLKIRSTKLEDSAMYFCASRDRDNSYEQYFGPGTRLTVT.

This sequence joins TRBV19 and TRBJ2-3, with no clear D. The CDR3 contains 15 residues. The V gene lost 7 bases and the J gene lost 4 bases, with 18 bases spanning the gap. Looked up from germline, CDR1 is LNHDA and CDR2 is SQIVND (reference sequence). CDR3 in amino acids: CASNGEPRRADTQYF. In DNA, the CDR3 is TGTGCCAGTAATGGTGAGCCGAGACGGGCAGATACGCAGTATTTT.

The rearrangement links TRBV5-4 to TRBJ1-5; 8 bases fit TRBD1. CDR3 length: 15 amino acids. Looked up from germline, CDR1 is SGHNT and CDR2 is YYREEE (reference sequence). Trimming cost V 2 bases and J 3 bases; bases outside gene matches: 4. The CDR3 spells CASSLDRGNNQPQHF. CDR3 bases: TGTGCCAGCAGCTTAGACAGGGGAAACAATCAGCCCCAGCATTTT.

This clone has just a few counts. V gene TRBV19 combines with J gene TRBJ1-4; 12 nucleotides agree with TRBD1. The V gene's germline CDR1 is LNHDA and CDR2 SQIVND (reference sequence). The CDR3 consists of 16 residues. V lost 6 bases, J lost 0 bases, and 2 bases stayed unmatched. DNA of the CDR3: TGTGCCAGTAGCGGGACAGGGGGCTCAACTAATGAAAAACTGTTTTTT. It is translated as CASSGTGGSTNEKLFF.

This sequence joins TRBV30 and TRBJ2-2; TRBD2 matches at 7 bases. CDR3 length: 15 amino acids. Germline V lookup: CDR1 GTSNPN, CDR2 SVGIG (reference sequence). V gave up 0 bases and J gave up 5 bases; unmatched junction bases: 6. The CDR3 DNA follows: TGTGCCTGGAGTGTACGATGGGGGGGGACCGGGGAGCTGTTTTTT. Amino acid sequence: CAWSVRWGGTGELFF.

V is TRBV4-2 and J is TRBJ2-1; TRBD1 agrees at 7 bases. The CDR3 is 16 residues long. Trimming cost V 0 bases and J 8 bases; bases outside gene matches: 10. CDR1 is LGHNA, CDR2 YNFKEQ, per germline. Here the CDR3 reads CASSQEWAGGLHEQFF. The CDR3 nucleotides are TGTGCCAGCAGCCAAGAGTGGGCAGGGGGTCTTCATGAGCAGTTCTTC.

The chain carries TRBV28 and TRBJ2-7, with 7 bases lining up with TRBD1. Looked up from germline, CDR1 is MDHEN and CDR2 is SYDVKM. J gave up 3 bases and V 6 bases, and 14 bases lay outside the gene matches. The CDR3 is 16 amino acids. The CDR3 DNA is TGTGCCAGCAGCTCCCCCAATAAGGACAGGAACTACGAGCAGTACTTC. Translation gives CASSSPNKDRNYEQYF.

The chain has TRBV5-5 and TRBJ1-4, with 8 bases identical to TRBD1. CDR3 size: 14 residues. The germline CDR1 and CDR2 sequences are SGHKS and YYEKEE (reference sequence). With V trimmed by 4 bases and J by 6 bases, 5 bases remained unmatched. CDR3 residues: CASSPRGLDEKLFF. In DNA form, the CDR3 reads TGTGCCAGCAGCCCCAGGGGGCTCGATGAAAAACTGTTTTTT. Combining the CDR3 with reference TRBV5-5 and TRBJ1-4 gives the whole variable domain DAGVTQSPTHLIKTRGQQVTLRCSPISGHKSVSWYQQVLGQGPQFIFQYYEKEERGRGNFPDRFSARQFPNYSSELNVNALLLGDSALYLCASSPRGLDEKLFFGSGTQLSVL.

This sequence joins TRBV9 and TRBJ2-7, with 8 bases fitting TRBD2. This CDR3 is 14 amino acids long. Trimming cost V 2 bases and J 2 bases; bases outside gene matches: 3. Germline V gives CDR1 SGDLS, CDR2 YYNGEE. CDR3 sequence (DNA): TGTGCCAGCAGCGTTAGCGGGACCGCCTACGAGCAGTACTTC. Its translation: CASSVSGTAYEQYF.

The CDR3 loop reads CASSRGGRDYGYTF. The CDR3 DNA follows: TGTGCCAGCAGCCGAGGGGGCAGAGACTATGGCTACACCTTC. The gene calls are TRBV5-4 and TRBJ1-2, with 7 bases aligning to TRBD1. The CDR3 has 14 residues. The ends lost 4 bases at V and 3 bases at J; junction bases unmatched: 6. Germline CDR1 SGHNT, CDR2 YYREEE (reference sequence).

This chain joins TRBV7-6 and TRBJ2-2, with a weak D call TRBD2 (6 bases). V lost 3 bases, J lost 1 base, and 12 bases lay in between. The CDR3 has 16 residues. The germline V gene encodes CDR1 SGHVS and CDR2 FNYEAQ. CDR3 region: CASSFEPGLNTGELFF. The DNA for the CDR3 is TGTGCCAGCAGCTTTGAACCGGGACTGAACACCGGGGAGCTGTTTTTT.

The chain is built from TRBV6-5 and TRBJ1-1, with D possibly being TRBD1 (6 bases). CDR1 is MNHEY, CDR2 SVGAGI, per germline. V lost 11 bases and J 1 base, leaving 14 bases between the germline ends. The CDR3 is 13 amino acids. The CDR3 bases are TGTGCCGTTGGACAGATGAGGAACACTGAAGCTTTCTTT. Amino acids: CAVGQMRNTEAFF.

The chain combines TRBV4-1 with TRBJ2-1; D is possibly TRBD1 (6 bases). V gave up 0 bases and J gave up 6 bases, with 15 bases separating them. The CDR3 runs 16 residues. Germline-derived CDR1 and CDR2 are MGHRA and YSYEKL. The DNA of the CDR3 is TGCGCCAGCAGCCAAGATCCAGGGGCTAGGGGCAATGAGCAGTTCTTC. This translates into CASSQDPGARGNEQFF.